Presented here are 11 T cell receptor beta chains from one specimen sequenced in a study of T cells in Graves' hyperthyroidism and ophthalmopathy. Researchers amplified the TCR beta CDR3 regions from RNA transcripts. Carried out on the TCR CDR3, a first-round RT-PCR used the HTBI primer set. Via MiXCR, TCRdb re-called the multiplex PCR reads, giving one row per CDR3 protein. This table holds around 420,000 distinct CDR3 sequences, 15% to 18% found once. Source material: blood. These receptors came from a woman aged 18-29 years with Graves' hyperthyroidism.

The chain joins TRBV20-1 to TRBJ2-4; TRBD1 might be the D (6 bases). CDR3 size: 15 residues. Germline lookup yields CDR1 DFQATT and CDR2 SNEGSKA (reference sequence). Trimming removed 6 bases at V and 7 bases at J, with 22 bases between. The CDR3: CSAQGHRDQLNIQYF. In DNA form, the CDR3 reads TGCAGTGCCCAGGGACACCGAGACCAGTTGAACATTCAGTACTTC.

This clonotype has only a few counts. V gene TRBV12-5 combines with J gene TRBJ1-2; perhaps TRBD1 as D (5 bases). There are 15 residues in the CDR3. CDR1 is LGHNT and CDR2 is FRNRAP in the germline V gene. V was clipped by 3 bases and J by 3 bases, with 14 bases between them. The CDR3 loop is CASGLDRDGYYGYTF. The CDR3, as DNA: TGTGCTAGTGGTTTAGACCGGGACGGCTACTATGGCTACACCTTC.

The V and J genes are TRBV5-5 and TRBJ1-1; TRBD1 aligns across 7 bases. Germline CDR1 and CDR2: SGHKS and YYEKEE (reference sequence). This CDR3 comprises 15 residues. J gave up 3 bases and V 3 bases, and 8 bases lay outside the gene matches. The CDR3 region has the DNA TGTGCCAGCAGCTCGATACAGGGGAGTTACACTGAAGCTTTCTTT. This gives the protein CASSSIQGSYTEAFF. Full variable domain (outside the CDR3, taken from reference TRBV5-5 and TRBJ1-1): DAGVTQSPTHLIKTRGQQVTLRCSPISGHKSVSWYQQVLGQGPQFIFQYYEKEERGRGNFPDRFSARQFPNYSSELNVNALLLGDSALYLCASSSIQGSYTEAFFGQGTRLTVV.

This clonotype was counted many times. This chain joins TRBV15 and TRBJ2-1; D might be TRBD1 or TRBD2, each matching 6 bases. Germline CDR1 and CDR2: LNHNV and YYDKDF (reference sequence). Trimming removed 5 bases at V and 6 bases at J, with 26 bases between. The length of the CDR3 is 18 residues. CDR3 residues: CATSETEMTGAYSNEQFF. As DNA, the CDR3 is TGTGCCACCAGCGAGACCGAAATGACGGGGGCCTACAGCAATGAGCAGTTCTTC.

The table lists this clonotype with a few counts. This clone may be a read error of a much larger clone one base away. This rearrangement joins TRBV12-3 or TRBV12-4 to TRBJ2-1; 10 nucleotides match TRBD2. V shed 5 bases, J shed 6 bases, and the junction held 7 bases outside the gene matches. There are 15 residues in the CDR3. CDR3: CASSILAGVCNEQFF. CDR3 bases: TGTGCCAGCAGTATCCTAGCGGGAGTGTGCAATGAGCAGTTCTTC.

This clonotype was recorded at least ten times. The rearrangement uses TRBV28 and TRBJ2-5; D could derive from TRBD1 or TRBD2 (5 bases each). Germline-derived CDR1 and CDR2 are MDHEN and SYDVKM. V lost 2 bases and J 1 base, leaving 8 bases between the germline ends. The CDR3 length is 14 residues. The CDR3 is CASSLGGRQETQYF. The CDR3 DNA reads as TGTGCCAGCAGTTTAGGGGGTCGCCAAGAGACCCAGTACTTC.

The chain employs TRBV20-1 and TRBJ1-1, with D uncertain. V lost 0 bases and J lost 0, with 5 bases in between. The CDR3 runs to 13 residues. Per the germline V gene, CDR1 is DFQATT and CDR2 is SNEGSKA (reference sequence). The CDR3 sequence is CSAREALNTEAFF. In DNA, the CDR3 is TGCAGTGCTAGAGAAGCACTGAACACTGAAGCTTTCTTT.

The chain combines TRBV4-3 with TRBJ1-3, with D uncertain. The CDR3 covers 17 residues. Trimming removed 1 base from V and 0 bases from J, with 13 bases in between. Germline CDR1 and CDR2: LGHNA and YSLEER. CDR3 protein: CASSQAPPGDSGNTIYF. The CDR3 DNA reads TGCGCCAGCAGCCAAGCACCCCCGGGAGACTCTGGAAACACCATATATTTT.

V and J are TRBV5-6 and TRBJ1-6; D unclear. Germline CDR1 and CDR2: SGHDT and YYEEEE. This CDR3 region has 13 residues. Trimming stripped 7 bases from V and 7 bases from J, with 12 bases between. The chain's CDR3 is CASRVDGNSPLHF. CDR3 DNA sequence: TGTGCCAGCCGGGTTGACGGGAATTCACCCCTCCACTTT.

This clonotype was counted ten times or more. J is TRBJ1-1 and V is TRBV2, with D possibly being TRBD1 (5 bases). Trimming stripped 7 bases from V and 2 bases from J, with 11 bases between. Per germline, CDR1 SNHLY and CDR2 FYNNEI. The CDR3 is 13 residues long. The CDR3 nucleotides read TGTGCCAGCACGCGAGGGACTAACACTGAAGCTTTCTTT. Protein product: CASTRGTNTEAFF.

This clonotype has ten or more counts. V is TRBV11-2 and J is TRBJ1-1; D remains unclear. The CDR3 totals 13 residues. V lost 4 bases and J lost 1, with 7 bases in between. Germline CDR1 reads SGHAT; CDR2 reads FQNNGV. This CDR3 is CASSWETNTEAFF. The CDR3 DNA reads as TGTGCCAGCAGCTGGGAGACGAACACTGAAGCTTTCTTT.